These 21 T cell receptor beta chains share one sample of origin, sequenced in a study of early T cells in non-severe SARS-CoV-2 infection. TCRdb re-called the 5' RACE reads with MiXCR, one entry per CDR3 protein. The sample contains 60,000 or so distinct CDR3 sequences, approximately 12% of which appear only once. The sample was whole blood, taken at baseline. These receptors were obtained from an adult who was a healthcare worker with PCR-confirmed SARS-CoV-2 infection or an uninfected control (not recorded which).

This clonotype appeared many times. This chain connects TRBV3-1 to TRBJ2-7, with D possibly TRBD1 on 7 matching bases. Trimming shortened V by 4 bases and J by 0 bases, and 13 bases separated the two germline ends. Germline lookup yields CDR1 LGHDT and CDR2 YNNKEL (reference sequence). This CDR3 is 15 amino acids long. As DNA, the CDR3 is TGTGCCAGCAGCCGGAGGGGACAGAGCTCCTACGAGCAGTACTTC. Encoded protein: CASSRRGQSSYEQYF.

In its sample, this clonotype was seen a few times. This chain joins TRBV11-2 and TRBJ2-5; perhaps TRBD1 as D (6 bases). Germline-derived CDR1 and CDR2 are SGHAT and FQNNGV. This CDR3 region has 15 residues. V lost 1 base and J lost 5, with 14 bases in between. The CDR3 bases are TGTGCCAGCAGCTTAGTGCGCACAGGGTACGAGACCCAGTACTTC. It codes for CASSLVRTGYETQYF.

This clonotype turned up a few times. This chain connects TRBV4-3 to TRBJ2-3; no reliable D call. The length of the CDR3 is 16 residues. Looked up from germline, CDR1 is LGHNA and CDR2 is YSLEER. The V end was cut by 2 bases, the J end by 4 bases, with 16 bases between. CDR3 sequence (DNA): TGCGCCAGCAGCCAAATAGTTCTAGGGTTCGCAGATACGCAGTATTTT. Translation gives CASSQIVLGFADTQYF.

This clonotype was seen more than once but under ten times. This chain connects TRBV28 to TRBJ2-2; D may be TRBD1 or TRBD2 (5 bases each). The V gene's germline CDR1 is MDHEN and CDR2 SYDVKM. Deletions cut 2 bases from V and 4 bases from J, with 11 bases between. This CDR3 region has 15 residues. DNA of the CDR3: TGTGCCAGCAGTTTAGCAGGGAGCGGCACCGGGGAGCTGTTTTTT. Its protein product is CASSLAGSGTGELFF.

This clonotype showed up just a few times. The chain links TRBV14 to TRBJ1-2, with D possibly being TRBD1 (5 bases). CDR3 length: 13 residues. Germline lookup yields CDR1 SGHDN and CDR2 FVKESK. V lost 6 bases and J 2 bases, leaving 10 bases between the germline ends. The CDR3, as DNA: TGTGCCAGCAGTCCCGACAGAAACTATGGCTACACCTTC. Translating gives CASSPDRNYGYTF.

This clonotype is medium-sized. V usage is TRBV6-4 and J usage is TRBJ2-1; TRBD2 agrees at 8 bases. CDR3 size: 14 residues. Germline V CDR1 and CDR2: MRHNA, SNTAGT. V shed 3 bases, J shed 8 bases, and the junction held 6 bases outside the gene matches. The CDR3 DNA reads TGTGCCAGCAGTGAGAGGACTAGCAGCTATGAGCAGTTCTTC. Its protein is CASSERTSSYEQFF.

This clonotype was detected only a few times. The chain links TRBV9 to TRBJ2-5; 10 bases map to TRBD2. V shed 5 bases, J shed 2 bases, and the junction held 6 bases outside the gene matches. Per germline, CDR1 SGDLS and CDR2 YYNGEE. This CDR3 is built from 15 residues. Here the CDR3 DNA reads TGTGCCAGCAGGGCCGGGACTAGCGCTCAAGAGACCCAGTACTTC. Translated, it gives CASRAGTSAQETQYF.

This clonotype was detected a few times. This sequence joins TRBV30 and TRBJ1-3; no clear D. The CDR3 has 13 amino acids. V was trimmed by 0 bases and J by 2 bases, leaving 5 bases between them. Germline CDR1 reads GTSNPN; CDR2 reads SVGIG (reference sequence). The CDR3 here is CAWSVVAGNTIYF. The DNA of the CDR3 is TGTGCCTGGAGTGTAGTCGCTGGAAACACCATATATTTT.

The genes are TRBV5-5 and TRBJ1-3, with TRBD1 matching 8 bases. Germline values: CDR1 SGHKS, CDR2 YYEKEE (reference sequence). The V gene end was trimmed by 3 bases and the J gene end by 0 bases; junction bases not matched to a gene: 5. There are 16 residues in the CDR3. The CDR3 loop is CASSSTGVSSGNTIYF. The CDR3 region has the DNA TGTGCCAGCAGCTCGACAGGGGTCTCCTCTGGAAACACCATATATTTT.

This clonotype has just a few counts. V is TRBV15 and J is TRBJ2-7; unclear D gene. Trimming removed 0 bases from V and 3 bases from J, with 9 bases in between. The CDR3 extends over 14 amino acids. Per the germline V gene, CDR1 is LNHNV and CDR2 is YYDKDF (reference sequence). In nucleotides, the CDR3 is TGTGCCACCAGCAGAGATGGTTTAGGCTACGAGCAGTACTTC. Translating it yields CATSRDGLGYEQYF. The full variable domain, its missing parts supplied by reference TRBV15 and TRBJ2-7, is DAMVIQNPRYQVTQFGKPVTLSCSQTLNHNVMYWYQQKSSQAPKLLFHYYDKDFNNEADTPDNFQSRRPNTSFCFLDIRSPGLGDTAMYLCATSRDGLGYEQYFGPGTRLTVT.

The rearrangement joins TRBV10-2 to TRBJ2-7; D may match TRBD1 or TRBD2 (5 bases each). The CDR3 loop spans 14 amino acids. Trimming cost V 3 bases and J 6 bases, with 15 bases left between them. Looked up from germline, CDR1 is WSHSY and CDR2 is SAAADI. The CDR3 DNA follows: TGCGCCAGCAGTGACCCGGGGCCCCTGGTCGAGCAGTACTTC. Protein product: CASSDPGPLVEQYF.

In DNA, the CDR3 is TGTGCCTGGAGTGTTGGGGGACCTAATGAAAAACTGTTTTTT. Amino acids: CAWSVGGPNEKLFF. V and J are TRBV30 and TRBJ1-4; maybe TRBD1 (5 bases). Germline-derived CDR1 and CDR2 are GTSNPN and SVGIG (reference sequence). Trimming left V 0 bases short and J 3 bases short, with 8 bases between. This CDR3 contains 14 residues.

This clonotype was seen a few times. This clone may be a read error of a much larger clone one base away. The chain joins TRBV20-1 to TRBJ2-1, with 7 bases identical to TRBD2. Germline V gene lookup returns CDR1 DFQATT and CDR2 SNEGSKA (reference sequence). J gave up 7 bases and V 6 bases, and 6 bases lay outside the gene matches. The CDR3 spans 12 residues. CDR3 loop: CSAVGTTNEQFF. The CDR3 DNA is TGCAGTGCCGTAGGGACTACTAATGAGCAGTTCTTC.

Many counts were recorded for this clonotype. The V call is TRBV7-9, the J call TRBJ2-2; a possible D gene is TRBD1 (6 bases). Looked up from germline, CDR1 is SEHNR and CDR2 is FQNEAQ (reference sequence). This CDR3 contains 15 residues. Trimming left V 4 bases short and J 5 bases short, with 14 bases between. The CDR3 is CASSSTQGRTGELFF. Here the CDR3 DNA reads TGTGCCAGCAGCTCAACCCAGGGGCGAACCGGGGAGCTGTTTTTT.

The V gene is TRBV5-4, the J gene TRBJ1-1; D unresolved. CDR3 length: 15 residues. In germline, CDR1 is SGHNT, CDR2 YYREEE (reference sequence). V gave up 0 bases and J gave up 0 bases, with 9 bases separating them. CDR3 coding DNA: TGTGCCAGCAGCTTGGGACGGAATTTGAACACTGAAGCTTTCTTT. It encodes CASSLGRNLNTEAFF.

On this clonotype itself: One end of the junction does not line up with germline, which may come from a read error. J is TRBJ1-1 and V is TRBV29-1, with a possible D match to TRBD1 (5 bases). This CDR3 is built from 15 residues. Germline lookup yields CDR1 SQVTM and CDR2 ANQGSEA. The chain's CDR3 is CSGIKARVADTEAFF. Here the CDR3 DNA reads TGCAGCGGAATTAAGGCCAGGGTGGCGGACACTGAAGCATTCTTT.

The chain recombines TRBV28 with TRBJ2-7, with 10 bases that match TRBD2. There are 16 residues in the CDR3. V shed 2 bases and J 1 base; nucleotides not matched to a gene: 5. CDR1 and CDR2 (germline): MDHEN, SYDVKM. The CDR3 loop reads CASSLEASGGSYEQYF. The CDR3 DNA sequence: TGTGCCAGCAGTTTAGAGGCTAGCGGGGGATCCTACGAGCAGTACTTC.

This clonotype has more than one count but fewer than ten. V and J are TRBV11-2 and TRBJ2-2, with unresolved D. The germline V and J ends were trimmed by 5 bases and 6 bases, with 10 bases remaining between them. Per the germline V gene, CDR1 is SGHAT and CDR2 is FQNNGV. There are 13 residues in the CDR3. CDR3 protein: CASSPVVSGELFF. CDR3 bases: TGTGCCAGCAGCCCCGTAGTGTCCGGGGAGCTGTTTTTT.

This clonotype was seen repeatedly, ten times or more. The chain has TRBV28 and TRBJ2-5; 11 bases align to TRBD1. J lost 2 bases, V lost 6 bases, and 5 bases had no gene match. CDR1 MDHEN and CDR2 SYDVKM come from the germline V gene. This CDR3 region has 15 residues. This CDR3 reads CASSWDRGRQETQYF. The CDR3 DNA follows: TGTGCCAGCAGCTGGGACAGGGGGAGGCAAGAGACCCAGTACTTC. Using reference TRBV28 and TRBJ2-5 for the parts outside the CDR3, the full variable domain is DVKVTQSSRYLVKRTGEKVFLECVQDMDHENMFWYRQDPGLGLRLIYFSYDVKMKEKGDIPEGYSVSREKKERFSLILESASTNQTSMYLCASSWDRGRQETQYFGPGTRLLVL.

Worth noting for this clonotype: Possible read error: a much larger clone is one base away. The CDR3 region has the DNA TGTGCCAGCAGCTTAGAGGCTAGCGCCTACAATGAGCAGTTCTTC. Residues: CASSLEASAYNEQFF. V is TRBV11-2 and J is TRBJ2-1; TRBD2 might be the D (6 bases). Trimming removed 0 bases at V and 2 bases at J, with 8 bases between. CDR3 size: 15 residues. Germline V gene lookup returns CDR1 SGHAT and CDR2 FQNNGV.

Ten or more counts support this clonotype. The rearrangement uses TRBV25-1 and TRBJ2-7, with D possibly TRBD2 on 5 matching bases. Germline V gene lookup returns CDR1 MGHDK and CDR2 SYGVNS. With 4 bases removed from V and 4 bases from J, the gap between germline ends came to 17 bases. This CDR3 region has 15 residues. The CDR3 protein is CASSGEITGGYEQYF. In nucleotides, the CDR3 is TGTGCCAGCAGTGGGGAAATTACCGGAGGTTACGAGCAGTACTTC.